These 11 T cell receptor beta chains were sequenced from one sample in a study of T cell responses to AZD1222 COVID-19 vaccine. Some clones are missing from TCRdb's copy, which holds only in-frame ones; the method was immunoSEQ multiplex PCR. The table lists 60,000 to 70,000 clones, 80% to 90% of them singletons. Sample: peripheral blood, taken on day 0 of AZD1222 vaccination. These receptors all stem from an adult in good health.

V and J are TRBV5-4 and TRBJ1-1; D ambiguous. The CDR3 consists of 12 residues. CDR1 SGHNT and CDR2 YYREEE come from the germline V gene (reference sequence). Deletions cut 5 bases from V and 0 bases from J, with 5 bases between. CDR3 in amino acids: CASRGLNTEAFF. The CDR3 nucleotides are TGTGCCAGCAGGGGTCTGAACACTGAAGCTTTCTTT.

This clone appeared once. The rearrangement links TRBV19 to TRBJ1-2; 10 positions agree with TRBD1. V dropped 6 bases and J dropped 11; count of bases not matched to a gene: 9. The CDR3 is 13 residues long. Germline V gene data show CDR1 as LNHDA and CDR2 as SQIVND (reference sequence). CDR3 loop: CASSRQGATFYTF. The CDR3 DNA sequence: TGTGCCAGTAGCCGACAGGGGGCTACTTTTTACACCTTC.

CDR3 sequence reads: CASSSKTGGQVNEKLFF. The CDR3 bases are TGTGCCAGCAGCTCCAAAACAGGGGGACAGGTTAATGAAAAACTGTTTTTT. The chain is built from TRBV5-6 and TRBJ1-4; the match to TRBD1 covers 8 bases. This CDR3 contains 17 residues. The ends lost 3 bases at V and 4 bases at J; junction bases unmatched: 11. Germline assignment: CDR1 SGHDT and CDR2 YYEEEE.

This clone occurred a few times. The rearrangement joins TRBV5-1 to TRBJ2-2, with D hard to call. The V gene's germline CDR1 is SGHRS and CDR2 YFSETQ. The CDR3 runs to 11 residues. Trimming took off 9 bases at V and 6 bases at J, with 9 bases between the two ends. The CDR3 reads CATKGSGELFF. CDR3 sequence (DNA): TGCGCCACCAAGGGCTCCGGGGAGCTGTTTTTT. Combining the CDR3 with reference TRBV5-1 and TRBJ2-2 gives the whole variable domain KAGVTQTPRYLIKTRGQQVTLSCSPISGHRSVSWYQQTPGQGLQFLFEYFSETQRNKGNFPGRFSGRQFSNSRSEMNVSTLELGDSALYLCATKGSGELFFGEGSRLTVL.

This clone occurred once. This chain joins TRBV12-3 or TRBV12-4 and TRBJ2-7; D may correspond to TRBD1 or TRBD2 (5 bases each). This CDR3 comprises 13 residues. The V end lost 6 bases, the J end lost 2 bases, and 11 bases lay between the germline ends. CDR3 in amino acids: CASSLGPTYEQYF. Here the CDR3 DNA reads TGTGCCAGCAGCCTGGGACCGACCTACGAGCAGTACTTC.

The chain combines TRBV4-3 with TRBJ1-1, with 10 bases aligning to TRBD1. Losses at the gene ends were 3 bases for V and 4 bases for J; bases not matched to a gene: 5. From germline, CDR1 is LGHNA and CDR2 YSLEER. This CDR3 has 15 residues. The CDR3 coding sequence is TGCGCCAGCAGCCAGGGGACAGGGGTGGCCACTGAAGCTTTCTTT. Protein sequence: CASSQGTGVATEAFF.

V gene TRBV19 combines with J gene TRBJ1-6; the D gene is possibly TRBD1 (6 bases). The CDR3 has 15 amino acids. Germline CDR1 and CDR2: LNHDA and SQIVND (reference sequence). V lost 9 bases to trimming and J lost 0 bases, with 12 bases between them. Here the CDR3 DNA reads TGTGCCAGCCAGGGGCTCAGCTCCTATAATTCACCCCTCCACTTT. Translating it yields CASQGLSSYNSPLHF.

The chain joins TRBV5-6 to TRBJ2-7; D unclear. This CDR3 is 14 amino acids long. The ends were cut back, 0 bases at V and 2 bases at J, with 9 bases in the middle. The germline V gene encodes CDR1 SGHDT and CDR2 YYEEEE. For the CDR3, the DNA is TGTGCCAGCAGCTTGGGCAGTGAACCCTACGAGCAGTACTTC. It encodes CASSLGSEPYEQYF.

This sequence joins TRBV4-1 and TRBJ1-1; 7 bases are a match to TRBD1. Trimming at V came to 3 bases and at J to 1 base, leaving 5 bases not matched to a gene. The CDR3 totals 15 residues. Per the germline V gene, CDR1 is MGHRA and CDR2 is YSYEKL. The CDR3 region has the DNA TGCGCCAGCAGCCAGGGCGACAGGGCGAACACTGAAGCTTTCTTT. Its protein product is CASSQGDRANTEAFF.

By share, this clone counts as medium-sized. The V gene is TRBV30, the J gene TRBJ2-7; possibly TRBD1 for D (6 bases). This CDR3 is built from 13 residues. Germline CDR1 reads GTSNPN; CDR2 reads SVGIG (reference sequence). The germline V and J ends were trimmed by 1 base and 5 bases, with 12 bases remaining between them. The CDR3 sequence: CAWSGQGYNEQYF. DNA of the CDR3: TGTGCCTGGAGTGGGCAGGGGTACAACGAGCAGTACTTC.

The chain carries TRBV3-1 (or the pseudogene TRBV3-2) and TRBJ2-1; D ambiguous. Germline V gene lookup returns CDR1 LGHDT and CDR2 YNNKEL (reference sequence). The V end was cut by 0 bases, the J end by 5 bases, with 11 bases between. This CDR3 has 15 amino acids. For the CDR3, the DNA is TGTGCCAGCAGCCAAGATCTCCAGACCCACAATGAGCAGTTCTTC. It yields the protein CASSQDLQTHNEQFF.